Listed below are T cell receptor beta chains from one sample, sequenced in a study of PD-1 blockade in classical Hodgkin lymphoma. Assay used: immunoSEQ multiplex PCR; TCRdb lists only in-frame clones, some missing. The data contain about 50,000 clones, approximately 73% of them singletons. Sequences were derived from peripheral blood mononuclear cells (PBMCs), sampled at baseline. Receptors originate from a human donor with classical Hodgkin lymphoma. Each CDR3 is given with its conserved first and last residue. The order of the fields is clone size, D gene, J gene, V gene, CDR3 protein, CDR3 DNA. D genes are given only for firm matches. Not all rows give a size; the values are once, few, many and, for expanded clones, a class.

>-|-|TRBJ2-7|TRBV5-4
CASSSDHSYEQYF
TGTGCCAGCAGCTCCGACCACTCCTACGAGCAGTACTTC
>-|-|TRBJ2-7|TRBV5-1
CASREPEGTYEQYF
TGCGCCAGCCGCGAACCGGAGGGCACCTACGAGCAGTACTTC
>-|TRBD2|TRBJ2-1|TRBV7-9
CASSLSGGAYNEQFF
TGTGCCAGCAGCTTAAGCGGGGGGGCATACAATGAGCAGTTCTTC
>few|-|TRBJ1-2|TRBV4-2
CASSPRTEADPGYTF
TGTGCCAGCAGCCCCCGGACAGAAGCTGACCCTGGCTACACCTTC
>-|-|TRBJ2-1|TRBV6-4
CASSVYGLGEQFF
TGTGCCAGCAGTGTTTACGGCCTCGGGGAGCAGTTCTTC
>-|TRBD1|TRBJ1-1|TRBV25-1
CASSSSQGVGSEAFF
TGTGCCAGCAGTAGCTCTCAGGGGGTCGGCTCTGAAGCTTTCTTT
>-|TRBD1|TRBJ1-1|TRBV28
CASSAPIDRGLEAFF
TGTGCCAGCAGTGCCCCAATTGACAGGGGTCTAGAAGCTTTCTTT
>-|-|TRBJ1-4|TRBV2
CASKTGIVVEKLFF
TGTGCCAGCAAAACAGGGATCGTTGTTGAAAAACTGTTTTTT
>-|-|TRBJ2-2|TRBV19
CASSATGYNTGELFF
TGTGCCAGTAGTGCTACAGGGTACAACACCGGGGAGCTGTTTTTT
>-|-|TRBJ1-1|TRBV28
CASSLRGYTEAFF
TGTGCCAGCAGTTTACGGGGTTACACTGAAGCTTTCTTT
>-|-|TRBJ1-3|TRBV28
CASRRGGWQGNTIYF
TGTGCCAGCAGACGAGGGGGGTGGCAAGGAAACACCATATATTTT
>-|-|TRBJ1-2|TRBV19
CASRPPTPNYGYTF
TGTGCCAGTAGGCCCCCGACACCTAACTATGGCTACACCTTC
>once|TRBD2|TRBJ2-2|TRBV7-9
CASSLAVASGKPGELFF
TGTGCCAGCAGCTTAGCAGTAGCCAGCGGGAAACCCGGGGAGCTGTTTTTT
>-|-|TRBJ2-7|TRBV6-5
CASSTPGAPGWGQYF
TGTGCCAGCAGCACCCCCGGAGCTCCGGGCTGGGGACAGTACTTC
>-|-|TRBJ1-5|TRBV6-1
CATRRQTYSNQPQHF
TGTGCCACCAGGAGACAGACATATAGCAATCAGCCCCAGCATTTT
>-|-|TRBJ2-2|TRBV30
CAWSPRMGGVAGELFF
TGTGCCTGGAGTCCGCGAATGGGGGGCGTCGCCGGGGAGCTGTTTTTT
>-|-|TRBJ1-1|TRBV28
CASSLRQMNTEAFF
TGTGCCAGCAGTTTAAGACAGATGAACACTGAAGCTTTCTTT
>-|-|TRBJ2-2|TRBV19
CASSIGGELFF
TGTGCCAGTAGTATAGGGGGGGAGCTGTTTTTT
>medium-sized|-|TRBJ1-3|TRBV28
CASSSLQSSGNTIYF
TGTGCCAGCAGTTCCCTACAAAGCTCTGGAAACACCATATATTTT
>once|-|TRBJ2-6|TRBV15
CATRRESGANVLTF
TGTGCCACCAGGAGGGAATCCGGGGCCAACGTCCTGACTTTC
>once|TRBD2|TRBJ2-1|TRBV5-1
CASSLWRGAYNEQFF
TGCGCCAGCAGCTTGTGGCGGGGGGCTTACAATGAGCAGTTCTTC
>-|-|TRBJ2-2|TRBV15
CATSRFQEGTGELFF
TGTGCCACCAGCAGATTCCAGGAGGGCACCGGGGAGCTGTTTTTT
>few|TRBD1|TRBJ2-7|TRBV5-1
CASSLKGQGQGEQYF
TGCGCCAGCAGCTTAAAGGGACAGGGCCAAGGGGAGCAGTACTTC
>-|TRBD2|TRBJ2-7|TRBV2
CASRWGGLGEQYF
TGTGCCAGCAGATGGGGAGGGTTGGGCGAGCAGTACTTC
>-|-|TRBJ1-2|TRBV29-1
CSVELSPNYGYTF
TGCAGCGTTGAGTTGTCTCCTAACTATGGCTACACCTTC
>once|TRBD1|TRBJ2-7|TRBV6-5
CASSYGGQGSYEQYF
TGTGCCAGCAGTTACGGCGGACAGGGCTCCTACGAGCAGTACTTC
>-|TRBD2|TRBJ2-5|TRBV5-1
CASSAGLEGETQYF
TGCGCCAGCAGCGCAGGACTAGAGGGAGAGACCCAGTACTTC
>-|-|TRBJ1-1|TRBV29-1
CSAERGGNTEAFF
TGCAGCGCCGAGCGGGGCGGGAACACTGAAGCTTTCTTT
>-|-|TRBJ1-1|TRBV10-3
CAISELGTGTEAFF
TGTGCCATCAGTGAGCTGGGTACCGGCACTGAAGCTTTCTTT
>few|TRBD2|TRBJ2-1|TRBV14
CASSPLRSGRALSYNEQFF
TGTGCCAGCAGCCCTTTGCGGAGCGGGAGGGCCTTATCCTACAATGAGCAGTTCTTC
>-|TRBD1|TRBJ2-2|TRBV27
CASAAGGPHGELFF
TGTGCCAGCGCCGCAGGGGGCCCCCACGGGGAGCTGTTTTTT
>-|-|TRBJ2-3|TRBV16
CASSQRQMPDTQYF
TGTGCCAGCAGCCAACGACAGATGCCAGATACGCAGTATTTT
>-|TRBD1|TRBJ2-7|TRBV18
CASSPAGQEYEQYF
TGTGCCAGCTCACCTGCGGGACAGGAGTACGAGCAGTACTTC
>-|TRBD2|TRBJ2-2|TRBV27
CASSLYAGVFVGTGELFF
TGTGCCAGCAGTTTATACGCGGGAGTTTTTGTCGGGACCGGGGAGCTGTTTTTT
>-|-|TRBJ2-5|TRBV6-1
CASSAVGWGIETQYF
TGTGCCAGCAGTGCTGTCGGGTGGGGGATAGAGACCCAGTACTTC
>few|TRBD1|TRBJ1-1|TRBV19
CASSPGQVQWDTEAFF
TGTGCCAGTAGTCCAGGACAGGTACAATGGGACACTGAAGCTTTCTTT
>once|TRBD1|TRBJ1-5|TRBV27
CATRSGGEWSHSNQPQHF
TGTGCCACGCGGTCAGGGGGCGAGTGGTCCCATAGCAATCAGCCCCAGCATTTT
>-|-|TRBJ1-1|TRBV4-1
CASSHPTMNTEAFF
TGCGCCAGCAGCCATCCCACCATGAACACTGAAGCTTTCTTT
>-|-|TRBJ1-1|TRBV7-9
CASSPWNTEAFF
TGTGCCAGCAGTCCTTGGAACACTGAAGCTTTCTTT
>-|TRBD2|TRBJ2-5|TRBV7-7
CASSLDPSGTTGTQYF
TGTGCCAGCAGCTTAGACCCTAGCGGGACCACTGGGACCCAGTACTTC
>-|-|TRBJ1-2|TRBV2
CASSEGRHPPHGYTF
TGTGCCAGCAGTGAAGGCCGGCACCCACCGCATGGCTACACCTTC
>-|TRBD1|TRBJ1-1|TRBV29-1
CSVRTGKVNTEAFF
TGCAGCGTTAGGACAGGGAAGGTGAACACTGAAGCTTTCTTT
>-|TRBD1|TRBJ2-7|TRBV6-6
CASSYRTGGDYEQYF
TGTGCCAGCAGTTACAGGACAGGGGGAGACTACGAGCAGTACTTC
>-|-|TRBJ1-5|TRBV6-4
CASSDSEGEVAANQPQHF
TGTGCCAGCAGTGACTCTGAGGGGGAGGTAGCGGCCAATCAGCCCCAGCATTTT
>-|-|TRBJ2-7|TRBV5-1
CASSFVQNRLLEQYF
TGCGCCAGCAGCTTTGTCCAAAACCGTCTTCTCGAGCAGTACTTC
>few|-|TRBJ1-1|TRBV10-1
CASSEVWNTEAFF
TGCGCCAGCAGTGAAGTATGGAACACTGAAGCTTTCTTT
>few|-|TRBJ2-1|TRBV30
CAWAGTSRSEQFF
TGTGCCTGGGCCGGGACCTCACGGAGTGAGCAGTTCTTC
>-|-|TRBJ1-5|TRBV5-5
CASSLKPSNQPQHF
TGTGCCAGCAGCTTAAAACCAAGCAATCAGCCCCAGCATTTT
>-|-|TRBJ2-7|TRBV14
CASSQESGLFSYEQYF
TGTGCCAGCAGCCAAGAATCGGGGCTCTTCTCCTACGAGCAGTACTTC
>-|-|TRBJ2-5|TRBV2
CASSEGLQETQYF
TGTGCCAGCAGTGAGGGGTTACAAGAGACCCAGTACTTC
>-|-|TRBJ2-2|TRBV5-1
CASSQGAAEGTGELFF
TGCGCCAGCAGCCAAGGGGCAGCCGAGGGTACCGGGGAGCTGTTTTTT
>-|-|TRBJ1-4|TRBV29-1
CSVEESNEKLFF
TGCAGCGTTGAAGAATCGAATGAAAAACTGTTTTTT
>-|-|TRBJ1-3|TRBV5-8
CASSLRRAGGNTIYF
TGTGCCAGCAGCCTAAGACGGGCGGGTGGAAACACCATATATTTT
>-|TRBD1|TRBJ2-5|TRBV7-8
CASSLKQGWAVETQYF
TGTGCCAGCAGCCTAAAACAGGGGTGGGCGGTGGAGACCCAGTACTTC
>-|-|TRBJ2-3|TRBV11-2
CASSLGTGSDTQYF
TGTGCCAGCAGTTTAGGTACTGGTTCAGATACGCAGTATTTT
>-|TRBD2|TRBJ2-3|TRBV2
CASSERGRALTDTQYF
TGTGCCAGCAGTGAGCGCGGGAGGGCCCTAACAGATACGCAGTATTTT
>-|-|TRBJ2-3|TRBV7-7
CASSLTALDTQYF
TGTGCTAGCAGCTTAACTGCGTTAGATACGCAGTATTTT
>few|TRBD1|TRBJ1-2|TRBV4-2
CASSQRRDSTSYGYTF
TGTGCCAGCAGCCAACGCCGGGACAGTACTAGCTATGGCTACACCTTC
>-|TRBD1|TRBJ2-5|TRBV10-1
CASSVATGVGETQYF
TGCGCCAGCTCCGTCGCGACAGGGGTAGGGGAGACCCAGTACTTC
>-|-|TRBJ1-5|TRBV6-5
CASSPTEYSNQPQHF
TGTGCCAGCAGCCCTACAGAGTATAGCAATCAGCCCCAGCATTTT